This paragraph reports one TCR beta chain. At one of its ends the junction is not consistent with the germline gene, which may arise from a read error. Germline V CDR1 and CDR2: SGHRS, YFSETQ. The CDR3 sequence is 13 residues long. This entry comes from a study of T cell changes during pregnancy in multiple sclerosis. Profiled with immunoSEQ multiplex PCR; TCRdb holds only in-frame clones, not every one. The data show about 65,000 clones, with roughly 92% seen just once and around 3.3% held by the top ten. The rearrangement uses TRBV5-1 and TRBJ2-1; D might be TRBD1 (5 bases). Sequences were derived from CD8+ T cells from peripheral blood mononuclear cells, sampled in the third trimester of pregnancy. The sequence came from a female donor in good health, enrolled as a control in a pregnancy study. The CDR3 coding sequence is TGCGCCAGTAGCTTAGACAGTTACAATGAGCAGTTCTTC. Translated: CASSLDSYNEQFF.